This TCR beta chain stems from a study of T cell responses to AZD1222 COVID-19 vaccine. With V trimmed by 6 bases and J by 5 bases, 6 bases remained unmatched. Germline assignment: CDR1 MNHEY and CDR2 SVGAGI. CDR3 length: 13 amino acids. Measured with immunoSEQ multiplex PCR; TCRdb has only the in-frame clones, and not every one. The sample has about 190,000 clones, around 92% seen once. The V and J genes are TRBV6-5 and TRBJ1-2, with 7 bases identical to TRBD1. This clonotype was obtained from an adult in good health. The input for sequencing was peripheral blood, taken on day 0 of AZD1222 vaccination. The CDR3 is CASSPATGYGYTF. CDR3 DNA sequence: TGTGCCAGCAGCCCCGCGACAGGGTATGGCTACACCTTC.